This T cell receptor (beta chain) appears in the sequencing data of a study of liver allograft versus peripheral blood T cells. Study summary: Comparing T cell receptor repertoires in transplanted livers with those in recipients' peripheral blood was part of the design.

The table lists this clonotype with a few counts. Its antigen is unidentified. The study, taken as a whole, reports: Differences were reported between the T cell receptor repertoires inside liver allografts and those that were detected in peripheral blood.

Germline loops: CDR1 SGHTA, CDR2 FQGNSA. V lost 5 bases and J 4 bases, leaving 9 bases between the germline ends. This CDR3 has 13 residues. Via MiXCR, TCRdb re-called the reads, giving one row per CDR3 protein. The sample has around 15,000 distinct CDR3 sequences, 20% to 25% seen once. The clonotype comes from a human patient who had a liver transplant. Some T cells may trace back to the graft donor. The chain recombines TRBV7-2 with TRBJ1-3; D is unresolved. CDR3 in amino acids: CASSPTTGNTIYF. In DNA, the CDR3 is TGTGCCAGCAGCCCTACGACAGGAAACACCATATATTTT.